The 27 T cell receptor beta chains given below trace back to one sample, sequenced in a study of shared clonotypes between healthy human individuals. Only in-frame clones appear in the TCRdb table, and some are missing; sequencing was by immunoSEQ multiplex PCR. This table has over 400,000 clones, about 96% appearing once. Sequenced: naive CD4+ T cells sorted from blood. As for subset: CD45RA+ positively selected. The receptors originated from a woman in her 30s in good health.

J is TRBJ2-5 and V is TRBV6-5; D remains ambiguous. Germline values: CDR1 MNHEY, CDR2 SVGAGI. V gave up 5 bases and J gave up 5 bases, with 12 bases separating them. The CDR3 loop spans 13 amino acids. The CDR3 region is CASSRSLGETQYF. For the CDR3, the DNA is TGTGCCAGCAGTCGCTCTCTCGGGGAGACCCAGTACTTC.

The chain carries TRBV5-1 and TRBJ2-3; unclear D gene. From germline, CDR1 is SGHRS and CDR2 YFSETQ. The CDR3 runs to 15 residues. Trimming stripped 0 bases from V and 4 bases from J, with 12 bases between. Written as DNA, the CDR3 is TGCGCCAGCAGCTTGGAGGCGGTTGTCGCAGATACGCAGTATTTT. Its translation is CASSLEAVVADTQYF.

This clone was observed once. The genes are TRBV28 and TRBJ1-1; D unclear. The CDR3 contains 13 residues. Germline V lookup: CDR1 MDHEN, CDR2 SYDVKM. Trimming removed 0 bases from V and 2 bases from J, with 4 bases in between. CDR3 in DNA: TGTGCCAGCAGTTTATGGGTTAACACTGAAGCTTTCTTT. It specifies CASSLWVNTEAFF.

The chain couples TRBV2 to TRBJ2-7, with 7 positions matching TRBD1. The CDR3 is 12 residues long. After removal of 5 bases from V and 7 bases from J, the junction contained 5 bases not matched to a gene. Per germline, CDR1 SNHLY and CDR2 FYNNEI. CDR3 loop: CASSHRQGEQYF. The CDR3 region has the DNA TGTGCCAGCAGTCACCGACAGGGAGAGCAGTACTTC.

The chain is built from TRBV5-1 and TRBJ2-7; 11 bases are a match to TRBD2. J lost 3 bases, V lost 3 bases, and 5 bases had no gene match. From germline, CDR1 is SGHRS and CDR2 YFSETQ. The CDR3 length is 15 residues. This chain's CDR3 is CASSWGTSGFYEQYF. The CDR3 DNA reads TGCGCCAGCAGCTGGGGGACTAGCGGCTTCTACGAGCAGTACTTC.

Only one count was recorded for this clone. The genes are TRBV11-2 and TRBJ2-5; D remains ambiguous. The closer fit of TRBJ2-7 to the DNA end suggests the J call may be wrong. The CDR3 runs to 13 residues. The V gene's germline CDR1 is SGHAT and CDR2 FQNNGV. The CDR3 DNA follows: TGTGCCAGCAGCTTAGTTTCGTGGAACGAGCAGTACTTC. It is translated as CASSLVSWNEQYF.

This clone has just one count. The chain combines TRBV28 with TRBJ2-7, with no clear D. This CDR3 has 13 amino acids. V lost 11 bases to trimming and J lost 5 bases, with 19 bases between them. Germline V gene sequence: CDR1 MDHEN, CDR2 SYDVKM. CDR3 region: CAANSDGRHEQYF. CDR3 in DNA: TGTGCCGCCAATTCCGACGGGCGCCACGAGCAGTACTTC.

CDR3 DNA sequence: TGCGCCAGCAGCCCGTCGCGGGATCCCTTTAACTATGGCTACACCTTC. Amino acid sequence: CASSPSRDPFNYGYTF. The chain links TRBV5-1 to TRBJ1-2; D is ambiguous. V was pared by 4 bases and J by 1 base, with 17 bases between. This CDR3 is 16 amino acids long. Germline-derived CDR1 and CDR2 are SGHRS and YFSETQ.

This clone was found once. The V and J genes are TRBV11-3 and TRBJ2-5; D gene unclear. The closer fit of TRBJ2-7 to the DNA end suggests the J call may be wrong. The germline CDR1 and CDR2 sequences are SGHNT and YENEEA. The CDR3 is 13 residues long. CDR3 DNA: TGTGCCAGCAGCTACGGCCCGTCCTACGAGCAGTACTTC. Residues: CASSYGPSYEQYF.

The CDR3 here is CASRPGTSGLLQSYNEQFF. CDR3 sequence (DNA): TGCGCCAGCAGACCCGGGACTAGCGGGCTCCTTCAGTCCTACAATGAGCAGTTCTTC. The chain combines TRBV5-1 with TRBJ2-1; TRBD2 agrees at 12 bases. Germline assignment: CDR1 SGHRS and CDR2 YFSETQ. The CDR3 is 19 amino acids. Trimming cost V 5 bases and J 1 base; bases outside gene matches: 13.

V and J are TRBV7-3 and TRBJ1-3; no firm D call. Looked up from germline, CDR1 is SGHTA and CDR2 is FQGTGA. The CDR3 consists of 15 residues. The V end was cut by 4 bases, the J end by 0 bases, with 10 bases between. The CDR3 DNA sequence: TGTGCCAGCAGCTCCTGTGAGCGCTCTGGAAACACCATATATTTT. Its translation is CASSSCERSGNTIYF.

The V call is TRBV5-1, the J call TRBJ1-1, with D possibly being TRBD1 (5 bases). This CDR3 spans 13 amino acids. The V end lost 0 bases, the J end lost 10 bases, and 13 bases lay between the germline ends. Germline loops: CDR1 SGHRS, CDR2 YFSETQ. The CDR3: CASSLVFGAGAFF. In DNA, the CDR3 is TGCGCCAGCAGCTTGGTCTTCGGGGCGGGAGCTTTCTTT.

This chain connects TRBV27 to TRBJ1-1; D not certain. Germline assignment: CDR1 MNHEY and CDR2 SMNVEV (reference sequence). Trimming pared 5 bases from V and 4 bases from J, leaving 14 bases between. CDR3 length equals 14 residues. The DNA for the CDR3 is TGTGCCAGCAGTCCTAGGACCCGGAGCACTGAAGCTTTCTTT. It is translated as CASSPRTRSTEAFF.

This chain links TRBV5-1 with TRBJ2-1; D possibly corresponds to TRBD2 (7 bases). In germline, CDR1 is SGHRS, CDR2 YFSETQ. V dropped 0 bases and J dropped 7 bases, with 14 bases sitting between them. This CDR3 spans 15 amino acids. Here the CDR3 DNA reads TGCGCCAGCAGCTTGGGGCGGGGGCGAGGGAATGAGCAGTTCTTC. It translates to CASSLGRGRGNEQFF.

The rearrangement uses TRBV5-1 and TRBJ2-5; D is unresolved. The CDR3 contains 14 residues. In germline, CDR1 is SGHRS, CDR2 YFSETQ. The germline V and J ends were trimmed by 0 bases and 11 bases, with 17 bases remaining between them. Here the CDR3 DNA reads TGCGCCAGCAGCTTGGACTATCCGTCCGCGCAGCAGTACTTC. Its protein is CASSLDYPSAQQYF.

The rearrangement links TRBV5-1 to TRBJ2-7, with D perhaps given as TRBD1 or TRBD2 (5 bases each). This CDR3 comprises 13 residues. The germline CDR1 and CDR2 sequences are SGHRS and YFSETQ. V was trimmed by 5 bases and J by 6 bases, leaving 15 bases between them. This chain's CDR3 is CASRNRDGGEQYF. CDR3 nucleotide sequence: TGCGCCAGCAGAAACCGGGACGGCGGCGAGCAGTACTTC.

The chain employs TRBV28 and TRBJ2-1; 9 positions match TRBD1. The CDR3 is made up of 14 amino acids. V shed 6 bases and J 8 bases; nucleotides not matched to a gene: 8. CDR1 is MDHEN, CDR2 SYDVKM, per germline. The CDR3 DNA sequence: TGTGCCAGCAGGACACAGGGGGCGTGGGATGAGCAGTTCTTC. Translating it yields CASRTQGAWDEQFF.

This clone was detected once. The V gene is TRBV30, the J gene TRBJ2-7; 12 bases line up with TRBD2. The CDR3 sequence is 15 residues long. The junction had 6 bases not matched to a gene; V was cut back by 0 bases and J by 6 bases. The germline V gene encodes CDR1 GTSNPN and CDR2 SVGIG (reference sequence). The CDR3: CAWSVRLAGEGEQYF. As DNA, the CDR3 is TGTGCCTGGAGTGTGAGACTAGCGGGAGAAGGCGAGCAGTACTTC.

The chain joins TRBV30 to TRBJ2-3; TRBD1 might be the D (5 bases). This CDR3 has 15 residues. Trimming removed 2 bases from V and 2 bases from J, with 14 bases in between. Germline V gene lookup returns CDR1 GTSNPN and CDR2 SVGIG (reference sequence). CDR3 residues: CAWSTGGAYTDTQYF. The CDR3 coding sequence is TGTGCCTGGAGTACTGGTGGGGCCTACACAGATACGCAGTATTTT.

The chain joins TRBV4-2 to TRBJ1-5; D unclear. V shed 1 base and J shed 4 bases, with 11 bases lying between them. Germline V lookup: CDR1 LGHNA, CDR2 YNFKEQ. CDR3 length: 15 amino acids. CDR3 amino acids: CASSQVSYKNQPQHF. The CDR3 bases are TGTGCCAGCAGCCAAGTCTCGTACAAGAATCAGCCCCAGCATTTT.

The chain recombines TRBV11-3 with TRBJ1-1, with D perhaps TRBD1 (5 bases). The CDR3 is 13 residues long. V lost 2 bases, J lost 4 bases, and 8 bases lay in between. Per germline, CDR1 SGHNT and CDR2 YENEEA. The CDR3 DNA reads TGTGCCAGCAGCTTAAGGGGTAGCACTGAAGCTTTCTTT. Its protein is CASSLRGSTEAFF.

This rearrangement joins TRBV30 to TRBJ2-1; the D call may be TRBD1 or TRBD2 (5 bases each). This CDR3 has 11 amino acids. Germline lookup yields CDR1 GTSNPN and CDR2 SVGIG (reference sequence). V dropped 8 bases and J dropped 9 bases, with 14 bases sitting between them. The CDR3 DNA follows: TGTGCCAGTCGGATGAGGGGTGAGCAGTTCTTC. Translation gives CASRMRGEQFF.

The CDR3 DNA reads TGTGCCAGCAGCCAACAAAACCACAGGGACAATGAGCAGTTCTTC. It translates to CASSQQNHRDNEQFF. The rearrangement joins TRBV5-4 to TRBJ2-1, with D possibly TRBD1 on 6 matching bases. Per the germline V gene, CDR1 is SGHNT and CDR2 is YYREEE (reference sequence). Trimming pared 4 bases from V and 5 bases from J, leaving 16 bases between. The CDR3 contains 15 residues.

Here the CDR3 reads CASSLGQGEAFF. DNA of the CDR3: TGCGCCAGCAGCTTGGGACAGGGGGAAGCTTTCTTT. The chain joins TRBV5-1 to TRBJ1-1, with 8 bases matching TRBD1. CDR3 size: 12 residues. In germline, CDR1 is SGHRS, CDR2 YFSETQ. With 0 bases clipped from V and 8 bases from J, the junction kept 0 bases outside the gene matches. The full variable domain, in which reference TRBV5-1 and TRBJ1-1 provide the parts outside the CDR3, is KAGVTQTPRYLIKTRGQQVTLSCSPISGHRSVSWYQQTPGQGLQFLFEYFSETQRNKGNFPGRFSGRQFSNSRSEMNVSTLELGDSALYLCASSLGQGEAFFGQGTRLTVV.

The V and J genes are TRBV7-8 and TRBJ2-7, with a weak D call TRBD2 (5 bases). Trimming left V 4 bases short and J 4 bases short, with 14 bases between. The germline gives CDR1 SGHVS, CDR2 FQNEAQ. The CDR3 is made up of 14 amino acids. CDR3 sequence (DNA): TGTGCCAGCAGCTCCGAACTACTAGGTTACGAGCAGTACTTC. It yields the protein CASSSELLGYEQYF.

The V gene is TRBV5-5, the J gene TRBJ2-2; either TRBD1 or TRBD2 may fit D (5 bases each). The CDR3 has 15 residues. The germline gives CDR1 SGHKS, CDR2 YYEKEE (reference sequence). V dropped 6 bases and J dropped 0 bases, with 12 bases sitting between them. The CDR3 nucleotides are TGTGCCAGCACCAATGGGACCGCGAACACCGGGGAGCTGTTTTTT. Amino acid sequence: CASTNGTANTGELFF.

The V gene is TRBV15, the J gene TRBJ1-3; possibly TRBD1 for D (5 bases). The CDR3 spans 13 residues. Trimming removed 7 bases from V and 4 bases from J, with 11 bases in between. CDR1 and CDR2 (germline): LNHNV, YYDKDF (reference sequence). CDR3 residues: CATTPGRGNTIYF. In DNA, the CDR3 is TGTGCCACCACCCCAGGGCGAGGAAACACCATATATTTT.